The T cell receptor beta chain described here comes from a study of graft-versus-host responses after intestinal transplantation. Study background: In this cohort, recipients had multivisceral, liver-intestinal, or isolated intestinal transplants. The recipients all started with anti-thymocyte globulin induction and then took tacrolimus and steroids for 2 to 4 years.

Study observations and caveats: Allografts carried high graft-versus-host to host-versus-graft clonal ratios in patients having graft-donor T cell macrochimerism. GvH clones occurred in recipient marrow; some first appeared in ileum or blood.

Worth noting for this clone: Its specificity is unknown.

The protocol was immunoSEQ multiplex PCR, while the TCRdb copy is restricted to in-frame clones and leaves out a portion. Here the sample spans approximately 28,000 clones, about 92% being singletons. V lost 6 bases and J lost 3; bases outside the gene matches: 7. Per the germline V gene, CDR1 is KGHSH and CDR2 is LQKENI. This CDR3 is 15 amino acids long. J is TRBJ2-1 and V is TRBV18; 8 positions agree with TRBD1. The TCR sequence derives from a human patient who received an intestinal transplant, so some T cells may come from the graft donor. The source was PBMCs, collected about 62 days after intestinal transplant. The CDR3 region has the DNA TGTGCCAGCTCCATCGGACAGGGTAGCTACAATGAGCAGTTCTTC. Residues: CASSIGQGSYNEQFF.